This T cell receptor beta chain emerged from a study of T-cell reconstitution after alpha-beta-depleted transplantation in children. The V gene's germline CDR1 is SGHRS and CDR2 YFSETQ. This CDR3 is built from 17 residues. The V end was cut by 3 bases, the J end by 4 bases, with 20 bases between. Using unique molecular identifiers, the investigators prepared the TCRbeta library. Each CDR3 protein gets one entry after TCRdb re-called the PCR reads with MiXCR. Of 150,000 to 250,000 distinct CDR3 sequences listed, less than 15% were seen once; the top ten hold less than 15%. This clonotype was picked up many times.

V is TRBV5-1 and J is TRBJ2-1; D remains ambiguous. The starting material was PBMCs from the stem cell graft donor, obtained from the stem cell graft. The source of this sequence is a human donor who donated a stem cell graft to a child with acute lymphoblastic leukemia. The CDR3 protein is CASSSSPNELRYNEQFF. In DNA form, the CDR3 reads TGCGCCAGCAGCTCCTCCCCGAACGAACTCAGGTACAATGAGCAGTTCTTC.